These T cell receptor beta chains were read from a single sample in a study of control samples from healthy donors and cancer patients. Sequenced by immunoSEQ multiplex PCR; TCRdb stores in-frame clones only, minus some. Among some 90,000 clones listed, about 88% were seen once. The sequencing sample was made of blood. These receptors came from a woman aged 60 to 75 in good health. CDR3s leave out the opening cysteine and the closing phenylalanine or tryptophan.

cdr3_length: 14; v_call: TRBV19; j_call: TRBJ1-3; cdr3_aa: ASRPRSGILGNTIY
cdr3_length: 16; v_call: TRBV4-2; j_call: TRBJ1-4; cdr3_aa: ASSQTAGGIATNEKLF
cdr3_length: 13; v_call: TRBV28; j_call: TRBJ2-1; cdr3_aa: ASNAGLADRNEQF
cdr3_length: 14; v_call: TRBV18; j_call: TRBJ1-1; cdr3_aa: ASSLQKTGGNTEAF
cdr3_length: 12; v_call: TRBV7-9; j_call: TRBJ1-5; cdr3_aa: ASSLAGDNQPQH
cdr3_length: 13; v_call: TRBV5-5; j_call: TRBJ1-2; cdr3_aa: ASSFIGGADYGYT
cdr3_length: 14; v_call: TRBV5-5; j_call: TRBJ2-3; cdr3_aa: ASSSPSGGDSDTQY
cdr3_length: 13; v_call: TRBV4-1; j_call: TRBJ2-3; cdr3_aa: ASSQGGTDTDTQY
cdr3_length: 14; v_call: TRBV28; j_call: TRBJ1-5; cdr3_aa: ASRPGGQNSNQPQH
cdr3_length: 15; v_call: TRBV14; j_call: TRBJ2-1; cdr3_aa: ASSSGEAGGFYNEQF
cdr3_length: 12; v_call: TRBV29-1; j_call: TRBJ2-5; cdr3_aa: SVGQGSIQETQY
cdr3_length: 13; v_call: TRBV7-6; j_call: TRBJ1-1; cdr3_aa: ASSLVQGAGTEAF
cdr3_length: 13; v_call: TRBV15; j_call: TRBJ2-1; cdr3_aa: ATSTAGGSYNEQF
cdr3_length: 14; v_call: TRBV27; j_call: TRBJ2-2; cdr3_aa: ASSLRGALVTGELF
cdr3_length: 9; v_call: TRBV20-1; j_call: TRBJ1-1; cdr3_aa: SATRDRGAF
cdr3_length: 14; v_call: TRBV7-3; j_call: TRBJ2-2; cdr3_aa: ASSFSGTGSTGELF
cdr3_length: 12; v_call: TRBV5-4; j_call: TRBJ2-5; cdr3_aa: ASSSGRDQETQY
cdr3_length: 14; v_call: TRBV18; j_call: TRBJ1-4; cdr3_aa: ASSPLTAGTLEKLF
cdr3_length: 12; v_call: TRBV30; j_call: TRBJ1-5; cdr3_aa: AWSVAAANQPQH
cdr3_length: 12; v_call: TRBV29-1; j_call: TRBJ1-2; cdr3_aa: SVEDSWGNYGYT
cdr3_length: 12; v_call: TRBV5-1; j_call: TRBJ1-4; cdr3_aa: ASGKYPGYEKLF
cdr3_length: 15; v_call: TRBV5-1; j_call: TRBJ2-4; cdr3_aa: ASSLALGGGAKNIQY
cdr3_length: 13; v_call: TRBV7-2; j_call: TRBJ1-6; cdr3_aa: ASSLRGDSNSPLH
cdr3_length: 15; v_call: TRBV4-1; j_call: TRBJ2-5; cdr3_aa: ASSQEGSGGARETQY
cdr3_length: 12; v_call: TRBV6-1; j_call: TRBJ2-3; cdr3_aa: ASSELGELDTQY
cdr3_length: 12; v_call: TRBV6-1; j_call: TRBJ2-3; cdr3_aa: ASSERDLPDTQY
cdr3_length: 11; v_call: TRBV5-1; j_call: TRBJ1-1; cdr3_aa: ASSSDTHTEAF
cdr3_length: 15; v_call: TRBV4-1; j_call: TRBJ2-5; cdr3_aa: ASSQDPTDGDQETQY
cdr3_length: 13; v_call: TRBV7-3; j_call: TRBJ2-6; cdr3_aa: ASSPVNAGANVLT
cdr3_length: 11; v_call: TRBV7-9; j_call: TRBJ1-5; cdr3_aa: ASSGNSNQPQH
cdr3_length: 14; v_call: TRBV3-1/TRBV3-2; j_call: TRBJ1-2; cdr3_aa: ASSQLDRGLPYGYT
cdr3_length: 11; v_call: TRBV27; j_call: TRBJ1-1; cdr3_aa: ASSWGLGTEAF
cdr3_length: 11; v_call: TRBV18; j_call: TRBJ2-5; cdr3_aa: ASSSGLAETQY
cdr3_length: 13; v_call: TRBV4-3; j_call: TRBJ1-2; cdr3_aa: ASSQNTRVPFGYT
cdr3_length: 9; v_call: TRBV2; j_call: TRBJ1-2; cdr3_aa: ASSGRVGYT
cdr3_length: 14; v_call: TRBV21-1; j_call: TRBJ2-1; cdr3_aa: ASSRNPGLTYNEQF
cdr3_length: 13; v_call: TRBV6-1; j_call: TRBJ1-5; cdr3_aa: ASSEARAGRQPQH
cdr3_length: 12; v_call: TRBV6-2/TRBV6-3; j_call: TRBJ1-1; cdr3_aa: ASSDRQGDTEAF
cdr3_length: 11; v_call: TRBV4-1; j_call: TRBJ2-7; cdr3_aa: ASSQGHFYEQY
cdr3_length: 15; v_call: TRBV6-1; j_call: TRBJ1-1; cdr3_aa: ASSAPGQPSLVTEAF
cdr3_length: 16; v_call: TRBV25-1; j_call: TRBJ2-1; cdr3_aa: ASSEDRFVGGAYNEQF
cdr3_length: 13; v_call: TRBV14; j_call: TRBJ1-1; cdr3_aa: ASSPLGTGNTEAF
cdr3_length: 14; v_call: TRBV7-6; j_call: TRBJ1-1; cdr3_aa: ASRPAPGQGATEAF
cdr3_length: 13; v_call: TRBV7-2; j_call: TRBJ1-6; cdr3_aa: ASSLQETGNSPLH
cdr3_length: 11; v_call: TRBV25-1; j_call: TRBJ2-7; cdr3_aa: ASSELGVDEQY
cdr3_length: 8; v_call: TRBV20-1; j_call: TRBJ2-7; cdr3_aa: SAGTREQY
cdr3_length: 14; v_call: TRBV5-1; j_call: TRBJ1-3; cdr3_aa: ASSGGAALSGNTIY
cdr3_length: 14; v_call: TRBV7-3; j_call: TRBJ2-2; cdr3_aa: ASSLMARANTGELF
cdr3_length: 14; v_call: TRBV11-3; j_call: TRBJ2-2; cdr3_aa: ASSLTYTGGYGELF
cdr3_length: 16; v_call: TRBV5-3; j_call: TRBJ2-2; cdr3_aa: ARSRVGSSEANTGELF
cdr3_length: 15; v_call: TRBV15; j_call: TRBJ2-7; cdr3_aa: ATSTTSGRALVYEQY
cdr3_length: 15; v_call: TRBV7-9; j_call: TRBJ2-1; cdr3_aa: ASSPMWTSGIKNEQF
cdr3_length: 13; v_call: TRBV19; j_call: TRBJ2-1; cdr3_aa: ASRARLAGYNEQF
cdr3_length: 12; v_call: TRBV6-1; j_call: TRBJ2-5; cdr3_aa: ASSDRGRQETQY
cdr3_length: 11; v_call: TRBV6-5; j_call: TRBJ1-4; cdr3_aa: AAESVTNEKLF
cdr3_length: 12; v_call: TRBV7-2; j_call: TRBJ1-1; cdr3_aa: ASSSKAGGTEAF
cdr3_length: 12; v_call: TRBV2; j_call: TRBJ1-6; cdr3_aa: ASTFQGGNSPLH
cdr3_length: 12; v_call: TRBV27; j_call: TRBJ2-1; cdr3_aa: ASSPRGRKNEQF
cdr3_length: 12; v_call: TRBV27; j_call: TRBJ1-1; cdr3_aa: ASSLIGGNTEAF